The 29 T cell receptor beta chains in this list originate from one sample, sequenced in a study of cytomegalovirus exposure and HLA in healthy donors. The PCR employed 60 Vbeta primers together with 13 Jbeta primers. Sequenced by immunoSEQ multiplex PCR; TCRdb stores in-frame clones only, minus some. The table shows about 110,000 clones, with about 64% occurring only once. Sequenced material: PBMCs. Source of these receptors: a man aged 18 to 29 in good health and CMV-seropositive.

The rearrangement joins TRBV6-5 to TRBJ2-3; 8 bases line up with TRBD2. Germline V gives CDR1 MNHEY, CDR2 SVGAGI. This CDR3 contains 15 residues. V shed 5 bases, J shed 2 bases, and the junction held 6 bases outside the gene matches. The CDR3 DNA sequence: TGTGCCAGCAGTCTTAGCGGGGACCTCACAGATACGCAGTATTTT. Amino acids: CASSLSGDLTDTQYF.

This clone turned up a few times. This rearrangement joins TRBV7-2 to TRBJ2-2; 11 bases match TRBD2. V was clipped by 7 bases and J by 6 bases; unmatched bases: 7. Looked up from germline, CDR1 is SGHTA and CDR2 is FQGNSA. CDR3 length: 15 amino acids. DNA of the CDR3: TGTGCCAGCACCTACGGGACTAGCGGCCCCGGGGAGCTGTTTTTT. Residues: CASTYGTSGPGELFF.

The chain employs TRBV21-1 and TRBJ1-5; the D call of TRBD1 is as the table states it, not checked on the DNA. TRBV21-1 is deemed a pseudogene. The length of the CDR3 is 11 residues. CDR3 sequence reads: CARGRNQPQHF. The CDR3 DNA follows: TGTGCCAGGGGGCGCAATCAGCCCCAGCATTTT.

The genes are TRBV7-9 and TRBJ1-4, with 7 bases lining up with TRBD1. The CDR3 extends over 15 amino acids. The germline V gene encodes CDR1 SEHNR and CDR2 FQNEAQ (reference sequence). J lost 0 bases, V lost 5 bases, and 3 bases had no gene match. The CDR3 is CASSQGQATNEKLFF. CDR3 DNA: TGTGCCAGCAGCCAAGGACAGGCAACTAATGAAAAACTGTTTTTT.

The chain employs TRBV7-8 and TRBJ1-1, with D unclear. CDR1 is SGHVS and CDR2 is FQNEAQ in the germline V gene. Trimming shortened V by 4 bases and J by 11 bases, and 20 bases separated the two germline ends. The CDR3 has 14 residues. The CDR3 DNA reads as TGTGCCAGCAGCTCATTCCTGCCGTCAGTCATGGCTTTCTTT. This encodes CASSSFLPSVMAFF.

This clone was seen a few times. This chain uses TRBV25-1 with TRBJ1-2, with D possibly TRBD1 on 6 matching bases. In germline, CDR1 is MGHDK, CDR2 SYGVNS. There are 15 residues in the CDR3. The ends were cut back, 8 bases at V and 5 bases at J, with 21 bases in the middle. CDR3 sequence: CASFRGGQANYGYTF. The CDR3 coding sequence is TGTGCCAGCTTCAGGGGTGGGCAGGCAAATTATGGCTACACCTTC.

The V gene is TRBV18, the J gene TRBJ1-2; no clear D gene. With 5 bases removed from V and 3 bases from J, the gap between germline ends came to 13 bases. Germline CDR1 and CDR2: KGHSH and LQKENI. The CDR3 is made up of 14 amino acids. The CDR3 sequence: CASSFAASDYGYTF. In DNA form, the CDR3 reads TGTGCCAGCTCATTTGCGGCCAGTGACTATGGCTACACCTTC.

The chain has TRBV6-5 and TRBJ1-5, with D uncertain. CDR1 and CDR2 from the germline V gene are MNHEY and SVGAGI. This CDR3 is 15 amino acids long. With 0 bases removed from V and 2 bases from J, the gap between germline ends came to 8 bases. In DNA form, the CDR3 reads TGTGCCAGCAGTTACTCCGGGGTCGGCAATCAGCCCCAGCATTTT. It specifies CASSYSGVGNQPQHF.

CDR3 in amino acids: CASSPTTGGGTDTQYF. CDR3 nucleotides: TGTGCCAGCAGTCCGACGACAGGGGGCGGCACAGATACGCAGTATTTT. The rearrangement uses TRBV27 and TRBJ2-3; TRBD1 aligns across 10 bases. V lost 5 bases, J lost 1 base, and 6 bases stayed unmatched. CDR1 and CDR2 from the germline V gene are MNHEY and SMNVEV (reference sequence). This CDR3 comprises 16 residues.

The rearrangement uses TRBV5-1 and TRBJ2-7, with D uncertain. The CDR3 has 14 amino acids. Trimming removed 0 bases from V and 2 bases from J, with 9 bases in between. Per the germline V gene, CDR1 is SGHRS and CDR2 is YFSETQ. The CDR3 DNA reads TGCGCCAGCAGCTTGGACAGCTTTGCCTACGAGCAGTACGTC. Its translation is CASSLDSFAYEQYV.

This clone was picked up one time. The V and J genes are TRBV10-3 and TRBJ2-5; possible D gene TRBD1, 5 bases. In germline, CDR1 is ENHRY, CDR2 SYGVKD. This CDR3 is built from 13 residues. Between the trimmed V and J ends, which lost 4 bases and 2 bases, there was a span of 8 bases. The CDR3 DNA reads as TGTGCCATCAGTGCCAGGGAACAAGAGACCCAGTACTTC. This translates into CAISAREQETQYF.

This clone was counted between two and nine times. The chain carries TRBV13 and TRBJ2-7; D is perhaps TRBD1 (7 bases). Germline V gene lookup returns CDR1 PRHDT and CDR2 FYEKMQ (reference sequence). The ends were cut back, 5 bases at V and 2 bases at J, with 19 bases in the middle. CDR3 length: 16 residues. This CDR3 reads CASSRTTGRKAYEQYF. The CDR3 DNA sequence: TGTGCCAGCAGCCGGACGACAGGGAGGAAAGCCTACGAGCAGTACTTC.

The CDR3 loop is CASSGHQGVGTGELFF. In nucleotides, the CDR3 is TGTGCCAGCAGCGGCCACCAGGGGGTCGGGACCGGGGAGCTGTTTTTT. The chain is built from TRBV7-9 and TRBJ2-2; 7 bases are a match to TRBD1. V shed 5 bases, J shed 5 bases, and the junction held 11 bases outside the gene matches. Germline V gives CDR1 SEHNR, CDR2 FQNEAQ (reference sequence). The CDR3 has 16 residues.

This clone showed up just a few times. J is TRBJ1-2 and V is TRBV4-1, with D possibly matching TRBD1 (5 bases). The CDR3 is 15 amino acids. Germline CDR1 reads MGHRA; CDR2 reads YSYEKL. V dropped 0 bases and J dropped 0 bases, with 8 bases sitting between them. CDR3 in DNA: TGCGCCAGCAGCCAAGACCGACAGCCTAACTATGGCTACACCTTC. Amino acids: CASSQDRQPNYGYTF.

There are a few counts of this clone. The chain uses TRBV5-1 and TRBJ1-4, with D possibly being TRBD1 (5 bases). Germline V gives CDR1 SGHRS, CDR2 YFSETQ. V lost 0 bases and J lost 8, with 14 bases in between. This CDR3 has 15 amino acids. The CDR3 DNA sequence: TGCGCCAGCAGCTTGGAAGCACAGCGGGACGAAAAACTGTTTTTT. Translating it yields CASSLEAQRDEKLFF.

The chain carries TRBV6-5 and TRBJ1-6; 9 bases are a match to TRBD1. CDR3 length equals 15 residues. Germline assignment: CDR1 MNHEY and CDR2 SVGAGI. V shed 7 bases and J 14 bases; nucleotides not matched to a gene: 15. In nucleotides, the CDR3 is TGTGCCAGCATCAGGACCGGGACAGGGATTGGAGCCCTCCACTTT. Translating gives CASIRTGTGIGALHF.

The CDR3 nucleotides read TGCGCCAGCAGCGAACCGCCGGGACTAGCGGGGGGTGGAGATACGCAGTATTTT. Translating gives CASSEPPGLAGGGDTQYF. The chain recombines TRBV5-1 with TRBJ2-3; 15 bases align to TRBD2. After removal of 4 bases from V and 5 bases from J, the junction contained 11 bases not matched to a gene. Germline V gene data show CDR1 as SGHRS and CDR2 as YFSETQ. The CDR3 contains 18 residues.

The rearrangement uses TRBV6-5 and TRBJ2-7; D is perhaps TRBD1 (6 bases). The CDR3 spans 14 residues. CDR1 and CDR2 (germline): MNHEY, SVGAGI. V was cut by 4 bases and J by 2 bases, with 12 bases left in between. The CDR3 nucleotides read TGTGCCAGCAGTTCATTCAGGGGAACCTACGAGCAGTACTTC. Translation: CASSSFRGTYEQYF.

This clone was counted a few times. For the CDR3, the DNA is TGTGCCAGCAGCTTCTCGGTATCCGGAAACACCATATATTTT. Protein sequence: CASSFSVSGNTIYF. The rearrangement joins TRBV7-9 to TRBJ1-3; no clear D gene. V shed 3 bases and J shed 4 bases, with 10 bases lying between them. This CDR3 comprises 14 residues. Germline V gives CDR1 SEHNR, CDR2 FQNEAQ (reference sequence).

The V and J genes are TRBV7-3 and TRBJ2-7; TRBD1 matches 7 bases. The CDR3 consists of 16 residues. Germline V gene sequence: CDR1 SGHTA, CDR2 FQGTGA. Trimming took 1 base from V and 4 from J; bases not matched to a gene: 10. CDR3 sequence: CASSLRDRVVGYEQYV. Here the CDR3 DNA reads TGTGCCAGCAGCTTAAGGGACAGAGTGGTGGGTTACGAGCAGTACGTC.

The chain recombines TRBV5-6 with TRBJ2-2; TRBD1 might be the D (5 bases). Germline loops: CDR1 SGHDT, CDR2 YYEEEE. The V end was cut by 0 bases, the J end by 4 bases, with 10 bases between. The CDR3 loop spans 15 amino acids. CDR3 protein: CASSLGRVGTGELFF. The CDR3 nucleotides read TGTGCCAGCAGCTTGGGCAGGGTTGGCACCGGGGAGCTGTTTTTT.

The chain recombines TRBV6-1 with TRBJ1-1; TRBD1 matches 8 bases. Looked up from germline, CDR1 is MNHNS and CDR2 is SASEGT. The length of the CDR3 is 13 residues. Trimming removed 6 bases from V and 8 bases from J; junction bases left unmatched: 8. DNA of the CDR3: TGTGCCAGCAGGAGACCTGGACAGGGAGAAGCTTTCTTT. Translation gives CASRRPGQGEAFF.

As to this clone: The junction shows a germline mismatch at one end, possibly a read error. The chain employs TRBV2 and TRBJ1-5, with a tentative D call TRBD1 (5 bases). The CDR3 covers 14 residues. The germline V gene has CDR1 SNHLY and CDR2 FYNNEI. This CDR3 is CVSSENPGYQPQHF. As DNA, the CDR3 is TGTGTCAGCAGTGAGAACCCAGGGTACCAGCCCCAGCATTTT.

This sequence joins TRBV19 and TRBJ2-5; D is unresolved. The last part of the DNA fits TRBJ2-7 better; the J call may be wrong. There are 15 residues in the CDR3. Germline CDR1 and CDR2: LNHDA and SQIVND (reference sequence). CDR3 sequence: CASSMVPNLVYEQYF. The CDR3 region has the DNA TGTGCCAGTAGTATGGTGCCCAATCTGGTCTACGAGCAGTACTTC.

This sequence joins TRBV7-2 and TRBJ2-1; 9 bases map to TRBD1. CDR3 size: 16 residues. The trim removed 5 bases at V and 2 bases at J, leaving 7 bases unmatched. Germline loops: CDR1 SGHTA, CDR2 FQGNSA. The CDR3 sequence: CASSLKGTGTYNEQFF. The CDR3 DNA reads TGTGCCAGCAGCCTCAAAGGGACAGGGACCTACAATGAGCAGTTCTTC.

This CDR3 reads CASSARQGFRNQPQHF. As DNA, the CDR3 is TGTGCCAGCAGTGCCCGACAGGGGTTTCGCAATCAGCCCCAGCATTTT. The chain joins TRBV2 to TRBJ1-5, with 8 bases matching TRBD1. Looked up from germline, CDR1 is SNHLY and CDR2 is FYNNEI. This CDR3 has 16 residues. The V and J ends lost 4 bases and 2 bases, in that order; junction bases with no gene match: 7.

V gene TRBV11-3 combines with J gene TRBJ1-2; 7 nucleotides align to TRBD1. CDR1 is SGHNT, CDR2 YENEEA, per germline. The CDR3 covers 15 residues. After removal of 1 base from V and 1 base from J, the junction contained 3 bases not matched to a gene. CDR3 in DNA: TGTGCCAGCAGCTTAGGACAGGGACTTAACTATGGCTACACCTTC. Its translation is CASSLGQGLNYGYTF.

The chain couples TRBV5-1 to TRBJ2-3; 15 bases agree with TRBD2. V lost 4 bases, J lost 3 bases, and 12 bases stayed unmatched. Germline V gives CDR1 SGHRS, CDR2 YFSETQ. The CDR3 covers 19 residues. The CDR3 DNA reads TGCGCCAGCAGCACCGGACTAGCGGGGGGGCGGGTCGAAACAGATACGCAGTATTTT. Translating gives CASSTGLAGGRVETDTQYF. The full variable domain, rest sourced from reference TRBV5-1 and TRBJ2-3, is KAGVTQTPRYLIKTRGQQVTLSCSPISGHRSVSWYQQTPGQGLQFLFEYFSETQRNKGNFPGRFSGRQFSNSRSEMNVSTLELGDSALYLCASSTGLAGGRVETDTQYFGPGTRLTVL.

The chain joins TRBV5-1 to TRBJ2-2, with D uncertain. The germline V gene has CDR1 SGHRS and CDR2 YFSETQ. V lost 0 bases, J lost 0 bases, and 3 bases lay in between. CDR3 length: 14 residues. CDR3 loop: CASSLVTNTGELFF. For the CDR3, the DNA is TGCGCCAGCAGCTTGGTCACGAACACCGGGGAGCTGTTTTTT.